A single sample is the source of the 24 T cell receptor beta chains below, sequenced in a study of shared clonotypes between healthy human individuals. The table came from immunoSEQ multiplex PCR; TCRdb's copy has only in-frame clones and leaves some out. The profile shows a few million clones, about 92% of them singletons. Sequenced sample: naive CD4+ T cells from PBMCs. Subset of the sample: CD45RA+ positively selected. The receptors here all came from a man in his late teens or twenties in good health. Some clones in this sample may be carry-over from other donors' samples.

The chain uses TRBV18 and TRBJ1-1, with TRBD1 matching 7 bases. The CDR3 spans 15 residues. Per germline, CDR1 KGHSH and CDR2 LQKENI. V gave up 6 bases and J gave up 6 bases; unmatched junction bases: 13. The CDR3 DNA is TGTGCCAGCTCGGAACGAAGGGGGCCGGGTTCTGAAGCTTTCTTT. Protein product: CASSERRGPGSEAFF. Full variable domain (remainder filled in from reference TRBV18 and TRBJ1-1): NAGVMQNPRHLVRRRGQEARLRCSPMKGHSHVYWYRQLPEEGLKFMVYLQKENIIDESGMPKERFSAEFPKEGPSILRIQQVVRGDSAAYFCASSERRGPGSEAFFGQGTRLTVV.

CDR3 DNA sequence: TGTGCCAGCAGTCGGAATCCGAAAACCTACGAGCAGTACTTC. Translated, it gives CASSRNPKTYEQYF. The J gene is TRBJ2-7, the V gene TRBV28; D remains ambiguous. This CDR3 contains 14 residues. Germline V CDR1 and CDR2: MDHEN, SYDVKM. V was trimmed by 5 bases and J by 2 bases, leaving 13 bases between them.

This clone was recorded only once. The chain recombines TRBV4-3 with TRBJ2-7; maybe TRBD1 (6 bases). Germline lookup yields CDR1 LGHNA and CDR2 YSLEER. The V and J ends lost 4 bases and 0 bases respectively, with 16 bases between them. This CDR3 contains 16 residues. Here the CDR3 DNA reads TGCGCCAGCAGCCCAGATAGGACAGCGAGCTCCTACGAGCAGTACTTC. It is translated as CASSPDRTASSYEQYF.

Remarks on this clone: The sample carries other DNA sequences with the same CDR3. The chain carries TRBV19 and TRBJ2-7; 10 bases map to TRBD2. Trimming took 2 bases from V and 3 from J; bases not matched to a gene: 1. The CDR3 has 14 residues. In germline, CDR1 is LNHDA, CDR2 SQIVND (reference sequence). CDR3 nucleotides: TGTGCCAGTAGTATACTAGCGGGAGACTACGAGCAGTACTTC. It is translated as CASSILAGDYEQYF.

In this sample, this clone turned up once. The chain carries TRBV28 and TRBJ1-2; tentative D call: TRBD1 (5 bases). This CDR3 region has 18 residues. The germline gives CDR1 MDHEN, CDR2 SYDVKM. V gave up 2 bases and J gave up 8 bases, with 27 bases separating them. CDR3 sequence (DNA): TGTGCCAGCAGTTTACCGATGCCCTCCGGGGCAGGGATAGGGGGCTACACCTTC. Protein sequence: CASSLPMPSGAGIGGYTF.

As concerns this clone: This CDR3 is also generated by other DNA sequences in the sample. The chain uses TRBV7-3 and TRBJ2-1; the D gene could be TRBD1 or TRBD2 (5 bases each). CDR3 length: 15 residues. From germline, CDR1 is SGHTA and CDR2 FQGTGA. Trimming took 5 bases from V and 1 from J, leaving 12 bases between them. The chain's CDR3 is CASSPLGGSYNEQFF. The CDR3 coding sequence is TGTGCCAGCAGCCCACTTGGGGGTTCCTACAATGAGCAGTTCTTC. Full variable domain (missing parts from reference TRBV7-3 and TRBJ2-1): GAGVSQTPSNKVTEKGKYVELRCDPISGHTALYWYRQSLGQGPEFLIYFQGTGAADDSGLPNDRFFAVRPEGSVSTLKIQRTERGDSAVYLCASSPLGGSYNEQFFGPGTRLTVL.

The V gene is TRBV5-1, the J gene TRBJ2-7; the D is unclear. The CDR3 spans 12 residues. V lost 4 bases and J lost 2, with 7 bases in between. Germline loops: CDR1 SGHRS, CDR2 YFSETQ. The CDR3 nucleotides read TGCGCCAGCAGCCCTCCCCCCTACGAGCAGTACTTC. Encoded protein: CASSPPPYEQYF.

This chain connects TRBV5-1 to TRBJ1-4; D possibly corresponds to TRBD1 (5 bases). Germline V gives CDR1 SGHRS, CDR2 YFSETQ. V was clipped by 4 bases and J by 5 bases, with 9 bases between them. This CDR3 spans 13 amino acids. This CDR3 reads CASSGSGNEKLFF. In nucleotides, the CDR3 is TGCGCCAGCAGCGGGTCAGGGAATGAAAAACTGTTTTTT.

The chain links TRBV11-2 to TRBJ1-4; D remains ambiguous. The germline gives CDR1 SGHAT, CDR2 FQNNGV. V was trimmed by 1 base and J by 0 bases, leaving 6 bases between them. This CDR3 is 15 amino acids long. CDR3: CASSLVAATNEKLFF. Here the CDR3 DNA reads TGTGCCAGCAGCTTAGTTGCAGCAACTAATGAAAAACTGTTTTTT.

This clone was picked up one time. The chain recombines TRBV7-9 with TRBJ2-7; TRBD2 might be the D (6 bases). CDR3 length: 13 residues. Germline-derived CDR1 and CDR2 are SEHNR and FQNEAQ (reference sequence). V shed 8 bases and J shed 4 bases, with 15 bases lying between them. CDR3 amino acids: CASGGNPGYEQYF. In DNA form, the CDR3 reads TGTGCCAGCGGGGGGAACCCCGGTTACGAGCAGTACTTC.

The chain recombines TRBV28 with TRBJ2-4; the D gene could be TRBD1 or TRBD2 (5 bases each). Per the germline V gene, CDR1 is MDHEN and CDR2 is SYDVKM. The CDR3 extends over 20 amino acids. Trimming pared 6 bases from V and 0 bases from J, leaving 27 bases between. The CDR3 reads CASSLTPGAHPILAKNIQYF. The CDR3, as DNA: TGTGCCAGCAGCCTCACCCCCGGGGCCCATCCAATCCTAGCCAAAAACATTCAGTACTTC.

On this clone itself: Other DNA sequences in the same sample also yield this CDR3. This chain connects TRBV18 to TRBJ2-7; TRBD2 is a possible D gene (5 bases). From germline, CDR1 is KGHSH and CDR2 LQKENI. The CDR3 spans 15 residues. With 0 bases removed from V and 3 bases from J, the gap between germline ends came to 12 bases. This CDR3 reads CASSPPSRGDYEQYF. In nucleotides, the CDR3 is TGTGCCAGCTCACCACCGTCCCGGGGTGACTACGAGCAGTACTTC.

On this clone itself: The same CDR3 can be traced to other DNA sequences in this sample. CDR3 in amino acids: CASRPGGNYGYTF. CDR3 in DNA: TGTGCCAGCAGGCCTGGGGGGAACTATGGCTACACCTTC. The chain joins TRBV28 to TRBJ1-2, with D tentatively TRBD1 (5 bases). This CDR3 is 13 amino acids long. The germline CDR1 and CDR2 sequences are MDHEN and SYDVKM. V was clipped by 6 bases and J by 2 bases, with 10 bases between them.

CDR3: CASSLATSGETQYF. The CDR3 DNA reads as TGCGCCAGCAGCTTGGCGACTAGTGGGGAGACCCAGTACTTC. The V gene is TRBV5-1, the J gene TRBJ2-5, with TRBD2 as a possible D gene (6 bases). This CDR3 is built from 14 residues. From germline, CDR1 is SGHRS and CDR2 YFSETQ. V was pared by 0 bases and J by 5 bases, with 11 bases between. Based on the CDR3 plus reference TRBV5-1 and TRBJ2-5, the full variable domain is KAGVTQTPRYLIKTRGQQVTLSCSPISGHRSVSWYQQTPGQGLQFLFEYFSETQRNKGNFPGRFSGRQFSNSRSEMNVSTLELGDSALYLCASSLATSGETQYFGPGTRLLVL.

The rearrangement uses TRBV2 and TRBJ1-4, with D hard to call. This CDR3 contains 15 residues. CDR1 and CDR2 from the germline V gene are SNHLY and FYNNEI. V was clipped by 6 bases and J by 8 bases, with 19 bases between them. CDR3 nucleotides: TGTGCCAGCAGCGCCAGCCCCAGCCTCTTCGAAAAACTGTTTTTT. It translates to CASSASPSLFEKLFF.

The V and J genes are TRBV4-1 and TRBJ1-3; the D is unclear. The ends were cut back, 4 bases at V and 1 base at J, with 17 bases in the middle. CDR3 size: 17 residues. Germline CDR1 is MGHRA and CDR2 is YSYEKL. The CDR3 reads CASSRNNWGNSGNTIYF. CDR3 in DNA: TGCGCCAGCAGCCGGAACAATTGGGGAAATTCTGGAAACACCATATATTTT.

The chain recombines TRBV19 with TRBJ1-2; weak D call: TRBD1 (5 bases). Germline CDR1 reads LNHDA; CDR2 reads SQIVND (reference sequence). This CDR3 has 15 amino acids. The V gene lost 1 base and the J gene lost 4 bases, with 13 bases spanning the gap. This CDR3 is CASSIGVGEAYGYTF. The CDR3 coding sequence is TGTGCCAGTAGTATAGGGGTGGGGGAGGCCTATGGCTACACCTTC.

This chain links TRBV5-1 with TRBJ2-2; 9 nucleotides match TRBD2. This CDR3 region has 17 residues. The J segment lost 5 bases and the V segment lost 5 bases, leaving 13 bases of the junction unmatched. Germline V lookup: CDR1 SGHRS, CDR2 YFSETQ. The CDR3 spells CASSSQPGLALTGELFF. For the CDR3, the DNA is TGCGCCAGCAGTTCTCAACCGGGACTAGCTCTGACCGGGGAGCTGTTTTTT. The full variable domain, rest sourced from reference TRBV5-1 and TRBJ2-2, is KAGVTQTPRYLIKTRGQQVTLSCSPISGHRSVSWYQQTPGQGLQFLFEYFSETQRNKGNFPGRFSGRQFSNSRSEMNVSTLELGDSALYLCASSSQPGLALTGELFFGEGSRLTVL.

The CDR3 region is CASSSRTGDYNEQFF. As DNA, the CDR3 is TGTGCCAGCAGTTCGCGGACAGGGGACTACAATGAGCAGTTCTTC. The chain joins TRBV27 to TRBJ2-1; 9 nucleotides match TRBD1. The V segment lost 4 bases and the J segment 3 bases; nucleotides outside the gene matches: 4. Germline CDR1 reads MNHEY; CDR2 reads SMNVEV (reference sequence). The CDR3 is 15 residues long.

This clone was found once. Other DNA sequences in this specimen translate into the identical CDR3. The V and J genes are TRBV29-1 and TRBJ1-2, with 7 bases fitting TRBD1. This CDR3 has 12 amino acids. The ends lost 2 bases at V and 6 bases at J; junction bases unmatched: 3. Looked up from germline, CDR1 is SQVTM and CDR2 is ANQGSEA. CDR3 region: CSVERQGDGYTF. The CDR3 nucleotides are TGCAGCGTTGAACGCCAGGGGGATGGCTACACCTTC.

The rearrangement links TRBV27 to TRBJ1-4, with TRBD1 identical over 10 bases. Germline V gives CDR1 MNHEY, CDR2 SMNVEV (reference sequence). Germline trimming cut 5 bases from V and 1 base from J; bases unmatched to any gene: 7. This CDR3 region has 17 residues. As DNA, the CDR3 is TGTGCCAGCAGTCGGACAGGGGGATTTGGAACTAATGAAAAACTGTTTTTT. Translating gives CASSRTGGFGTNEKLFF.

The chain carries TRBV20-1 and TRBJ2-7, with TRBD1 as a possible D gene (6 bases). The CDR3 sequence is 11 residues long. Germline-derived CDR1 and CDR2 are DFQATT and SNEGSKA (reference sequence). With 4 bases removed from V and 11 bases from J, the gap between germline ends came to 15 bases. Here the CDR3 reads CSAMTGGWEYF. The CDR3 DNA sequence: TGCAGTGCTATGACAGGTGGGTGGGAGTACTTC.

The CDR3 DNA reads as TGCAGTGCTCATACCTACGAGCAGTACTTC. This codes for CSAHTYEQYF. V is TRBV20-1 and J is TRBJ2-7; D is unclear. Germline V gives CDR1 DFQATT, CDR2 SNEGSKA (reference sequence). V was pared by 5 bases and J by 2 bases, with 4 bases between. This CDR3 has 10 amino acids.

The rearrangement uses TRBV15 and TRBJ1-1, with D unclear. Trimming took 0 bases from V and 0 from J, leaving 11 bases between them. Germline CDR1 LNHNV, CDR2 YYDKDF (reference sequence). The CDR3 consists of 16 residues. CDR3 DNA: TGTGCCACCAGCAGAGATCCTCAGGAATTGAACACTGAAGCTTTCTTT. Translation: CATSRDPQELNTEAFF.